This TCR beta chain was identified during a study of T cells in Graves' hyperthyroidism and ophthalmopathy. For the study at large: Peripheral blood was acquired at first diagnosis, ahead of any therapy whatsoever.

TCR beta CDR3 region amplification was performed from RNA transcripts. The HTBI set primed first-round TCR CDR3 RT-PCR. TCRdb called the multiplex PCR reads again in MiXCR, with one record for every CDR3 protein. Here the sample spans some 740,000 distinct CDR3 sequences, about 14% being singletons. Unmatched junction bases numbered 7, after V lost 6 bases and J lost 1 base. The germline V gene has CDR1 SGHTA and CDR2 FQGNSA. This CDR3 contains 16 residues. Researchers defined stable Graves' hyperthyroidism as no ophthalmopathy progression within 18 months. Sequenced input: blood. This receptor was obtained from a woman between 18 and 29 years old with Graves' hyperthyroidism. The chain employs TRBV7-2 and TRBJ1-5; TRBD1 aligns across 9 bases. The CDR3: CASRVGTGRSNQPQHF. DNA of the CDR3: TGTGCCAGCAGGGTCGGGACAGGGAGGAGCAATCAGCCCCAGCATTTT.